These T cell receptor beta chains were read from a single sample in a study of PD-1 blockade in classical Hodgkin lymphoma. Sequencing was performed with immunoSEQ multiplex PCR; in TCRdb, only in-frame clones are kept and a portion is missing. The repertoire has more than 15,000 clones, approximately 83% of them found once; the top ten carry 1% to 1.5%. Sequencing input: CD4+ T cells from blood. These TCRs come from a human donor with classical Hodgkin lymphoma. The CDR3 runs from the conserved cysteine through the conserved F or W. D genes are given only for firm matches. Not all rows give a size; the values are once, few, many and, for expanded clones, a class.

J gene	D gene	clone size	V gene	CDR3 DNA	CDR3 protein
TRBJ2-1	-	-	TRBV5-1	TGCGCCAGCAGCTTGTACGGGCTAGGGTCCGACTACCATTTTTCCTACAATGAGCAGTTCTTC	CASSLYGLGSDYHFSYNEQFF
TRBJ2-3	TRBD2	-	TRBV6-5	TGTGCCAGCAGCCCGGGACTAGCGGGAGGTACGCAGTATTTT	CASSPGLAGGTQYF
TRBJ2-7	-	-	TRBV11-1	TGTGCCAGCAGCTTAGCCCAGGGGGAGGCCTACGAGCAGTACTTC	CASSLAQGEAYEQYF
TRBJ1-4	TRBD1	-	TRBV5-1	TGCGCCAGCAGCGGCAGGGGGACAACTAATGAAAAACTGTTTTTT	CASSGRGTTNEKLFF
TRBJ2-7	-	-	TRBV2	TGTGCCAGCACTCCAAGCTCCTACGAGCAGTACTTC	CASTPSSYEQYF
TRBJ2-7	-	-	TRBV19	TGTGCCAGTAGCCAGGGGTACTACGAGCAGTACTTC	CASSQGYYEQYF
TRBJ2-2	-	-	TRBV7-9	TGTGCCAGCACCGATCAAACGGTCGGGGAGCTGTTTTTT	CASTDQTVGELFF
TRBJ1-1	-	-	TRBV12-2	TGTGCAAGTCGCTCCCACCCCAGTACGGGAGAAATGATAAACACTGAAGCTTTCTTT	CASRSHPSTGEMINTEAFF
TRBJ1-1	-	-	TRBV6-6	TGTGCCAGCAGCCCCCCGGGACTCTCGAACACTGAAGCTTTCTTT	CASSPPGLSNTEAFF
TRBJ1-1	-	few	TRBV19	TGTGCCAGTAGTATCGAAAGCATGAACACTGAAGCTTTCTTT	CASSIESMNTEAFF
TRBJ2-1	TRBD2	few	TRBV7-6	TGTGCCAGCAGCTTAGGGAGCGGGAGTGTCTATGAGCAGTTCTTC	CASSLGSGSVYEQFF
TRBJ2-3	TRBD2	-	TRBV5-1	TGCGCCAGCAGCCCCCCGGGACTAGCTGTTCGAGATACGCAGTATTTT	CASSPPGLAVRDTQYF
TRBJ2-1	-	-	TRBV4-2	TGTGCCAGCAGCCAAGATAACCTATCCCACAATGAGCAGTTCTTC	CASSQDNLSHNEQFF
TRBJ2-7	-	-	TRBV25-1	TGTGCCAGCAGTGAAGTGGGACGGGCGACCTACGAGCAGTACTTC	CASSEVGRATYEQYF
TRBJ2-7	-	-	TRBV27	TGTGCCAGCAGTTATAAGACAGGCTCCCCCTACGAGCAGTACTTC	CASSYKTGSPYEQYF
TRBJ2-7	-	-	TRBV6-5	TGTGCCAGCAGTTACTCGACCGGGGCCTGGTCCTACGAGCAGTACTTC	CASSYSTGAWSYEQYF
TRBJ2-3	-	-	TRBV19	TGTGCCAGTGGTCCTGCGGGACCCACAGATACGCAGTATTTT	CASGPAGPTDTQYF
TRBJ1-2	TRBD1	-	TRBV7-3	TGTGCCAGCAGCTTAACTGGGTCAGGGGGAGACTATGGCTACACCTTC	CASSLTGSGGDYGYTF
TRBJ1-2	-	few	TRBV5-1	TGCGCCAGCAGCTTGGAAGGTCCTGGTGGCTACACCTTC	CASSLEGPGGYTF
TRBJ1-4	-	-	TRBV6-5	TGTGCCAGCAGTTACGGACCTAATGAAAAACTGTTTTTT	CASSYGPNEKLFF
TRBJ2-3	TRBD1	-	TRBV6-1	TGTGCCAGCAGCCCAACAGGGGGTGTCACAGATACGCAGTATTTT	CASSPTGGVTDTQYF
TRBJ2-1	TRBD2	-	TRBV5-1	TGCGCCAGCAGCCTGGGGGCTAGCGGGAGTTCTTACAATGAGCAGTTCTTC	CASSLGASGSSYNEQFF
TRBJ2-2	-	-	TRBV5-4	TGTGCCAGCAGCTTGGCTGGGGCCAAGGGCACCGGGGAGCTGTTTTTT	CASSLAGAKGTGELFF
TRBJ2-1	TRBD2	-	TRBV10-3	TGTGCCATCCAGGTGACTAGCGGGAGTTCTGAGCAGTTCTTC	CAIQVTSGSSEQFF
TRBJ2-1	-	-	TRBV25-1	TGTGCCAGCAGTGCCGGGCTAGCACCGTTCTACAATGAGCAGTTCTTC	CASSAGLAPFYNEQFF
TRBJ2-7	-	-	TRBV6-5	TGTGCCAGCAGTTACTCGAGTACAGACGGACCCTACGAGCAGTACTTC	CASSYSSTDGPYEQYF
TRBJ2-7	TRBD1	-	TRBV10-3	TGTGCCATCAGTGATAGGGGACAGGGTCGCTTTGAGCAGTACTTC	CAISDRGQGRFEQYF
TRBJ2-7	TRBD2	few	TRBV5-1	TGCGCCAGCAGCCCCCCCGCAGCGGGAGTACGGGAGCAGTACTTC	CASSPPAAGVREQYF
TRBJ2-3	-	-	TRBV6-1	TGTGCCAGCACTGCTCTTACCACAGATACGCAGTATTTT	CASTALTTDTQYF
TRBJ1-5	-	-	TRBV20-1	TGCAGTGGTGCCTCCGGGCAGCCCCAGCATTTT	CSGASGQPQHF
TRBJ2-1	-	-	TRBV25-1	TGTGCCAGCAGTGAAAGTGGGGCACCTGAGCAGTTCTTC	CASSESGAPEQFF
TRBJ2-2	-	once	TRBV19	TGTGCCAGTAGTGGGGGAAACACCGGGGAGCTGTTTTTT	CASSGGNTGELFF
TRBJ2-5	-	once	TRBV28	TGTGCCAGCAGTTTAATAGGGGGACCCTCACAAGAGACCCAGTACTTC	CASSLIGGPSQETQYF
TRBJ2-2	TRBD2	-	TRBV25-1	TGTGCCAGCAGTGTTGGCGGGAGTAGGACCGGGGAGCTGTTTTTT	CASSVGGSRTGELFF
TRBJ2-1	-	-	TRBV10-2	TGCGCCAGTTTGGAGGGGATATTCTACAATGAGCAGTTCTTC	CASLEGIFYNEQFF
TRBJ2-7	-	few	TRBV19	TGTGCCAGTAGTATCGGGACCCACTCCTACGAGCAGTACTTC	CASSIGTHSYEQYF
TRBJ1-5	-	-	TRBV6-1	TGTGCCAGCGTACGGACAATTCAGAATCAGCCCCAGCATTTT	CASVRTIQNQPQHF
TRBJ2-7	-	-	TRBV19	TGTGCCAGTAGTATAGTCGGGGATGGGGCCTACGAGCAGTACTTC	CASSIVGDGAYEQYF
TRBJ1-2	TRBD1	-	TRBV7-3	TGTGCCAGCAGCCCCCGCTCCCGGGACAGGGGGCTCGATGGCTACACCTTC	CASSPRSRDRGLDGYTF
TRBJ2-5	-	-	TRBV27	TGTGCCAGCAGTTACGGGGGGACAGCCCAAGAGACCCAGTACTTC	CASSYGGTAQETQYF
TRBJ2-7	-	-	TRBV6-5	TGTGCCAGCAGTCCACCAGAGTTCGACGAGCAGTACTTC	CASSPPEFDEQYF
TRBJ1-5	TRBD1	-	TRBV7-4	TGTGCCAGCAGTCCGACCCCCGGGACAGGTTCTCCCCGCAATCAGCCCCAGCATTTT	CASSPTPGTGSPRNQPQHF
TRBJ2-1	TRBD2	-	TRBV27	TGTGCCAGCAGCGGGACTAGCGGGGGCTCCAATGAGCAGTTCTTC	CASSGTSGGSNEQFF
TRBJ2-7	TRBD2	-	TRBV9	TGTGCCAGCGGGACCGGGACTACCACCTACGAGCAGTACTTC	CASGTGTTTYEQYF
TRBJ1-1	TRBD1	-	TRBV7-9	TGTGCCAGCAGCTTAGTAGGGGACAGGGTATCAGCTTTCTTT	CASSLVGDRVSAFF